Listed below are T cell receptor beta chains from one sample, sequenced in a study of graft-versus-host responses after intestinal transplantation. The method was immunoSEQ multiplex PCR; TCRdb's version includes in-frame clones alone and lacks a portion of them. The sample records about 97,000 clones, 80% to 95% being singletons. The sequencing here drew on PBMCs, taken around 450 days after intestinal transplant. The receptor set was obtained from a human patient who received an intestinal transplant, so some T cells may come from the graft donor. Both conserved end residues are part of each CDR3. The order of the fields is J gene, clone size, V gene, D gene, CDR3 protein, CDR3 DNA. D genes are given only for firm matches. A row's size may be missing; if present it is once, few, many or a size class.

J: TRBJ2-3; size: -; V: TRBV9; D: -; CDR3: CASSAPERGSDTQYF; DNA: TGTGCCAGCAGCGCTCCCGAGAGGGGGTCAGATACGCAGTATTTT
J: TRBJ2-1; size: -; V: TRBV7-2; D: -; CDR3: CASSSVGGGSYNEQFF; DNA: TGTGCCAGCAGCTCAGTAGGCGGCGGGTCCTACAATGAGCAGTTCTTC
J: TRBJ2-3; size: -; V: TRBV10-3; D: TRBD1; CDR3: CAISEGTGTDTQYF; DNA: TGTGCCATCAGTGAGGGGACAGGAACAGATACGCAGTATTTT
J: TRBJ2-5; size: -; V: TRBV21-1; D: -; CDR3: CASSKGGCSIWKSPGGTQYF; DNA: TGTGCCAGCAGCAAAGGAGGTTGCTCGATCTGGAAGTCCCCAGGGGGGACCCAGTACTTC
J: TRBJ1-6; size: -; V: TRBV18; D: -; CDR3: CASSPSGDSPLHF; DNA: TGTGCCAGCTCACCTAGCGGGGATTCACCCCTCCACTTT
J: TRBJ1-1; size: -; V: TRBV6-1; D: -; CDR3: CASRWGFNTEAFF; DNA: TGTGCCAGCAGGTGGGGATTTAACACTGAAGCTTTCTTT
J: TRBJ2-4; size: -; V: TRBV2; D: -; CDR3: CASRGEEYIQYF; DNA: TGTGCCAGCAGGGGGGAGGAGTACATTCAGTACTTC
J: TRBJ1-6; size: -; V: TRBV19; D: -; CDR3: CASSPVHSDSPLHF; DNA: TGTGCCAGTAGTCCGGTCCACTCCGATTCACCCCTCCACTTT
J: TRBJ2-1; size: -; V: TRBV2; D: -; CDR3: CASSRQRQFF; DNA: TGTGCCAGCAGTCGACAGAGACAGTTCTTC
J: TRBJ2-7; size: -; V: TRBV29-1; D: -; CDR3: CSVEDGTAPSYEQYF; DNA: TGCAGCGTTGAAGATGGAACAGCCCCCTCCTACGAGCAGTACTTC
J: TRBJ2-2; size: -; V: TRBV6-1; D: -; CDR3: CASSEQGGSTGELFF; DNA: TGTGCCAGCAGTGAACAGGGCGGCAGCACCGGGGAGCTGTTTTTT
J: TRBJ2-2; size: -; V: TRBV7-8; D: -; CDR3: CASSLALQGGYTGELFF; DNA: TGTGCCAGCAGCTTAGCGCTCCAGGGCGGGTACACCGGGGAGCTGTTTTTT
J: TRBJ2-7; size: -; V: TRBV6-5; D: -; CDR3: CASSYAGLRYEQYF; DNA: TGTGCCAGCAGTTATGCGGGACTCCGCTACGAGCAGTACTTC
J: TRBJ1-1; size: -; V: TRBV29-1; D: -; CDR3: CSVARGPEAFF; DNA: TGCAGCGTTGCAAGGGGCCCTGAAGCTTTCTTT
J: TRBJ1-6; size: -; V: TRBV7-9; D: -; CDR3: CASSLVNSPLHF; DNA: TGTGCCAGCAGTTTAGTAAATTCACCCCTCCACTTT
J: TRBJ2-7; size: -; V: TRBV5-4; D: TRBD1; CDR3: CASSSYYRGSYEQYF; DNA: TGTGCCAGCAGCTCATATTACAGGGGCTCCTACGAGCAGTACTTC
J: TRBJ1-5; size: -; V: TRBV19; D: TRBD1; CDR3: CASRGQGAPIGNQPQHF; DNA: TGTGCCAGTAGGGGACAGGGGGCCCCCATTGGCAATCAGCCCCAGCATTTT
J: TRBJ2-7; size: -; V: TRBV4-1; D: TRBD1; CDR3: CASGKSGTGPEQYF; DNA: TGCGCCAGCGGAAAATCCGGGACAGGCCCCGAGCAGTACTTC
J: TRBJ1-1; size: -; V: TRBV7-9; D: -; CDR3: CASSLARANTEAFF; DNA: TGTGCCAGCAGCTTAGCGAGGGCGAACACTGAAGCTTTCTTT
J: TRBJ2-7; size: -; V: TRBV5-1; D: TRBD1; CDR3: CASSLVETGTYEQYF; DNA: TGCGCCAGCAGCTTAGTCGAGACAGGGACCTACGAGCAGTACTTC
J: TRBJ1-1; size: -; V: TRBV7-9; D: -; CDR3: CASSLAGSGAFF; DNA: TGTGCCAGCAGCTTAGCGGGAAGTGGGGCTTTCTTT
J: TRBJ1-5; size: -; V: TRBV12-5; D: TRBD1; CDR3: CASGFQGDNQPQHF; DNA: TGTGCTAGTGGTTTTCAGGGGGACAATCAGCCCCAGCATTTT
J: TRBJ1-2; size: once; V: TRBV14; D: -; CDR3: CASSQLRGAQPYGYTF; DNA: TGTGCCAGCAGCCAATTACGGGGGGCGCAGCCCTATGGCTACACCTTC
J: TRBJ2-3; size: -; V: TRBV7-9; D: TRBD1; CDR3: CASSGDRDTQYF; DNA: TGTGCCAGCAGCGGGGACAGAGATACGCAGTATTTT
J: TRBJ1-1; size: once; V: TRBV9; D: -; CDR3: CASSPNTGNTEAFF; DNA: TGTGCCAGCAGCCCCAACACAGGGAACACTGAAGCTTTCTTT
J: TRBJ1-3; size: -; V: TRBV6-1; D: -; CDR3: CASSEGGPGNTIYF; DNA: TGTGCCAGCAGTGAAGGGGGCCCTGGAAACACCATATATTTT
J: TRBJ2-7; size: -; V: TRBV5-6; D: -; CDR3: CASSFGRTPSVGQYF; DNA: TGTGCCAGCAGCTTTGGTCGGACTCCCTCCGTAGGGCAGTACTTC
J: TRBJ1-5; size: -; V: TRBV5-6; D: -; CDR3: CASSSGVEANQPQHF; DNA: TGTGCCAGCAGCTCCGGGGTAGAAGCAAATCAGCCCCAGCATTTT
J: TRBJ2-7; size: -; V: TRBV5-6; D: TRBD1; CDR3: CASSPGQGWSYEQYF; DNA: TGTGCCAGCAGCCCAGGACAGGGGTGGTCCTACGAGCAGTACTTC
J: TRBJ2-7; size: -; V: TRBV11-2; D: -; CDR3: CASSLPAGVNSYEQYF; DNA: TGTGCCAGCAGCTTACCGGCTGGTGTTAATTCCTACGAGCAGTACTTC
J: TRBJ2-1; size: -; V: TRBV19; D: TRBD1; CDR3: CASSSRRRDRDNNEQFF; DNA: TGTGCCAGTAGTTCACGCCGGAGGGACAGGGACAACAATGAGCAGTTCTTC
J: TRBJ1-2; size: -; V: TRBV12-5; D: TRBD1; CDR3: CASGSTGTAYGYTF; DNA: TGTGCTAGTGGTTCAACCGGGACAGCCTATGGCTACACCTTC
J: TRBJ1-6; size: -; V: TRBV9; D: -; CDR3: CASSERLGGPLHF; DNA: TGTGCCAGCAGCGAGAGGTTGGGGGGCCCCCTCCACTTT
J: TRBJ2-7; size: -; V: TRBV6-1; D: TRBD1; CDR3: CASSETGYEQYF; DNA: TGTGCCAGCAGTGAGACAGGGTACGAGCAGTACTTC
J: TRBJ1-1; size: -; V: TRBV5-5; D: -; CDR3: CASGTATGGTEAFF; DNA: TGTGCCAGCGGTACCGCTACAGGTGGCACTGAAGCTTTCTTT
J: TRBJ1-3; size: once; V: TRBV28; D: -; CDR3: CASSLDQGIFSGNTIYF; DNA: TGTGCCAGCAGTTTGGACCAGGGGATTTTCTCTGGAAACACCATATATTTT
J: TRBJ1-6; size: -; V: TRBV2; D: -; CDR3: CASRGAGISPLHF; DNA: TGTGCCAGCAGGGGGGCAGGGATATCACCCCTCCACTTT